This entry lists 25 T cell receptor beta chains sequenced from one sample in a study of PD-1 blockade in classical Hodgkin lymphoma. Measured with immunoSEQ multiplex PCR; TCRdb has only the in-frame clones, and not every one. The sample carries around 25,000 clones, approximately 80% recorded once. Every patient had relapsed following autologous stem cell transplantation, and cohorts differed in brentuximab vedotin exposure. Sample: peripheral blood mononuclear cells (PBMCs), taken at baseline. The receptors stem from a human donor with classical Hodgkin lymphoma.

This clone showed up just a few times. This rearrangement joins TRBV9 to TRBJ1-1; the D is unclear. Germline-derived CDR1 and CDR2 are SGDLS and YYNGEE. This CDR3 is built from 13 residues. Trimming removed 0 bases at V and 1 base at J, with 4 bases between. The CDR3 is CASSVEANTEAFF. The CDR3 DNA follows: TGTGCCAGCAGCGTAGAGGCGAACACTGAAGCTTTCTTT.

The chain carries TRBV7-2 and TRBJ2-1; 7 bases align to TRBD2. With V trimmed by 3 bases and J by 2 bases, 4 bases remained unmatched. The length of the CDR3 is 15 residues. CDR1 is SGHTA, CDR2 FQGNSA, per germline. CDR3 DNA: TGTGCCAGCAGCTTGACTCTAGCGGCCTACAATGAGCAGTTCTTC. Translation gives CASSLTLAAYNEQFF.

The table lists this clone with a few counts. The chain recombines TRBV7-8 with TRBJ2-3; D uncertain. The CDR3 is made up of 14 amino acids. Germline V CDR1 and CDR2: SGHVS, FQNEAQ. Trimming removed 5 bases from V and 4 bases from J, with 13 bases in between. The DNA of the CDR3 is TGTGCCAGCAGCCTCCGGGTCAAAGCAGATACGCAGTATTTT. Encoded protein: CASSLRVKADTQYF.

V is TRBV2 and J is TRBJ2-2, with 10 bases identical to TRBD1. The length of the CDR3 is 15 residues. Germline V CDR1 and CDR2: SNHLY, FYNNEI. J gave up 6 bases and V 6 bases, and 7 bases lay outside the gene matches. The CDR3, as DNA: TGTGCCAGCAGGGAGGACAGGGGGGTGGCCGGGGAGCTGTTTTTT. Amino acid sequence: CASREDRGVAGELFF.

The rearrangement joins TRBV4-3 to TRBJ1-5; 7 bases match TRBD1. Germline CDR1 is LGHNA and CDR2 is YSLEER. The trim removed 4 bases at V and 5 bases at J, leaving 8 bases unmatched. The CDR3 totals 15 residues. The chain's CDR3 is CASSLSRDSDQPQHF. The CDR3 DNA follows: TGCGCCAGCAGCCTTAGTAGGGACAGCGATCAGCCCCAGCATTTT.

The chain links TRBV9 to TRBJ2-3, with D tentatively TRBD1 or TRBD2 (5 bases each). This CDR3 has 14 amino acids. Trimming removed 1 base from V and 4 bases from J, with 10 bases in between. The germline gives CDR1 SGDLS, CDR2 YYNGEE. The CDR3 here is CASSVTLGADTQYF. CDR3 nucleotides: TGTGCCAGCAGCGTAACACTAGGGGCAGATACGCAGTATTTT.

This chain links TRBV7-3 with TRBJ2-3; 7 nucleotides agree with TRBD2. The CDR3 runs to 14 residues. Germline trimming cut 5 bases from V and 6 bases from J; bases unmatched to any gene: 8. Germline V gene lookup returns CDR1 SGHTA and CDR2 FQGTGA. CDR3 nucleotide sequence: TGTGCCAGCAGCCCCACGGGAGGTGCGGATACGCAGTATTTT. It is translated as CASSPTGGADTQYF.

The rearrangement links TRBV19 to TRBJ1-4; D remains ambiguous. The CDR3 sequence is 20 residues long. Germline CDR1 LNHDA, CDR2 SQIVND (reference sequence). V was cut by 4 bases and J by 3 bases, with 27 bases left in between. CDR3 sequence: CASSKSRQPGGGDANEKLFF. CDR3 DNA sequence: TGTGCCAGTAGTAAAAGCCGGCAGCCAGGAGGTGGAGACGCTAATGAAAAACTGTTTTTT.

The chain links TRBV5-1 to TRBJ2-7, with D tentatively TRBD1 (5 bases). The germline gives CDR1 SGHRS, CDR2 YFSETQ. V was trimmed by 0 bases and J by 3 bases, leaving 19 bases between them. This CDR3 comprises 17 residues. This CDR3 reads CASSLGPDQKRGYEQYF. DNA of the CDR3: TGCGCCAGCAGCTTGGGGCCGGATCAAAAAAGGGGCTACGAGCAGTACTTC.

This chain links TRBV27 with TRBJ2-7; 7 bases map to TRBD1. Germline V gives CDR1 MNHEY, CDR2 SMNVEV (reference sequence). V dropped 5 bases and J dropped 2; count of bases not matched to a gene: 6. CDR3 length: 14 amino acids. The DNA for the CDR3 is TGTGCCAGCAGTCTAAGACAGGGTACCTACGAGCAGTACTTC. Amino acid sequence: CASSLRQGTYEQYF.

The chain uses TRBV11-3 and TRBJ2-3; D is ambiguous. Germline values: CDR1 SGHNT, CDR2 YENEEA. The CDR3 is 16 amino acids. Trimming left V 3 bases short and J 0 bases short, with 13 bases between. CDR3 nucleotides: TGTGCCAGCAGCTTTCCTAAGCCGAGTAGCACAGATACGCAGTATTTT. Translation gives CASSFPKPSSTDTQYF.

The chain carries TRBV7-9 and TRBJ2-7; D possibly matches TRBD1 or TRBD2 (5 bases each). V was shortened by 8 bases and J by 3 bases, with 5 bases between the two germline ends. The germline V gene has CDR1 SEHNR and CDR2 FQNEAQ (reference sequence). The CDR3 sequence is 10 residues long. The CDR3 region is CASGGYEQYF. CDR3 sequence (DNA): TGTGCCAGCGGGGGCTACGAGCAGTACTTC.

The V call is TRBV27, the J call TRBJ1-1; 11 bases match TRBD1. Germline lookup yields CDR1 MNHEY and CDR2 SMNVEV (reference sequence). This CDR3 has 14 residues. The trim removed 6 bases at V and 5 bases at J, leaving 5 bases unmatched. CDR3 loop: CASRWTGGMTEAFF. The CDR3 nucleotides read TGTGCCAGCAGATGGACAGGGGGCATGACTGAAGCTTTCTTT.

The V and J genes are TRBV29-1 and TRBJ2-2; D is unclear. This CDR3 has 11 amino acids. The V gene's germline CDR1 is SQVTM and CDR2 ANQGSEA. V was pared by 5 bases and J by 5 bases, with 6 bases between. The CDR3 here is CSVRQTGELFF. The CDR3 nucleotides are TGCAGCGTTAGGCAGACCGGGGAGCTGTTTTTT.

The V call is TRBV5-4, the J call TRBJ2-7, with D perhaps TRBD1 (6 bases). The V end was cut by 0 bases, the J end by 5 bases, with 12 bases between. The CDR3 contains 14 residues. Germline V gene data show CDR1 as SGHNT and CDR2 as YYREEE (reference sequence). This CDR3 is CASSLAYRVHEQYF. CDR3 DNA: TGTGCCAGCAGCTTGGCCTACAGGGTCCACGAGCAGTACTTC.

This chain joins TRBV29-1 and TRBJ2-1, with 8 bases matching TRBD1. J lost 9 bases, V lost 6 bases, and 10 bases had no gene match. This CDR3 region has 13 residues. Germline V gene lookup returns CDR1 SQVTM and CDR2 ANQGSEA. The CDR3 DNA reads as TGCAGCGTAGCGGCAGGACAGGGTTTTGAGCAGTTCTTC. It encodes CSVAAGQGFEQFF.

The rearrangement joins TRBV5-4 to TRBJ2-3; 9 bases line up with TRBD1. V trimming: 4 bases; J trimming: 1 base; junction bases outside the gene matches: 4. The CDR3 spans 15 residues. The V gene's germline CDR1 is SGHNT and CDR2 YYREEE (reference sequence). Written as DNA, the CDR3 is TGTGCCAGCAGCGCCCGGGACAGGGGCACAGATACGCAGTATTTT. Translating it yields CASSARDRGTDTQYF.

V usage is TRBV4-1 and J usage is TRBJ2-2; no definite D call. This CDR3 comprises 19 residues. The V gene lost 2 bases and the J gene lost 7 bases, with 26 bases spanning the gap. Germline-derived CDR1 and CDR2 are MGHRA and YSYEKL. CDR3 sequence: CASSQTIVRAAGRGGELFF. In DNA, the CDR3 is TGCGCCAGCAGCCAAACCATCGTCCGGGCCGCAGGACGTGGCGGGGAGCTGTTTTTT.

The V gene is TRBV27, the J gene TRBJ2-7; TRBD1 aligns across 7 bases. J was trimmed by 3 bases and V by 3 bases; bases with no gene match: 5. CDR1 is MNHEY, CDR2 SMNVEV, per germline (reference sequence). The CDR3 length is 14 residues. The CDR3 nucleotides are TGTGCCAGCAGTTTCAGGGACAGATACTACGAGCAGTACTTC. Translation gives CASSFRDRYYEQYF.

This rearrangement joins TRBV9 to TRBJ2-7; maybe TRBD2 (6 bases). Looked up from germline, CDR1 is SGDLS and CDR2 is YYNGEE. The CDR3 consists of 16 residues. Trimming shortened V by 0 bases and J by 2 bases, and 15 bases separated the two germline ends. CDR3 bases: TGTGCCAGCAGCGTAGACGGGGGACGTAAGACCTACGAGCAGTACTTC. Encoded protein: CASSVDGGRKTYEQYF.

This chain links TRBV15 with TRBJ2-1; D gene ambiguous. This CDR3 has 16 residues. Germline V gives CDR1 LNHNV, CDR2 YYDKDF (reference sequence). The V gene lost 1 base and the J gene lost 2 bases, with 12 bases spanning the gap. The CDR3 DNA is TGTGCCACCAGCAGAGGTCGCGCAGTCCCCTACAATGAGCAGTTCTTC. Residues: CATSRGRAVPYNEQFF.

This clone appeared a few times. The V and J genes are TRBV5-1 and TRBJ2-3; maybe TRBD1 (7 bases). From germline, CDR1 is SGHRS and CDR2 YFSETQ. This CDR3 is 15 amino acids long. Trimming removed 6 bases from V and 5 bases from J, with 19 bases in between. The DNA for the CDR3 is TGCGCCAGCAAGGAAGGAGGGGGCGGGAAAGATACGCAGTATTTT. Translated: CASKEGGGGKDTQYF. Using reference TRBV5-1 and TRBJ2-3 for the parts outside the CDR3, the full variable domain is KAGVTQTPRYLIKTRGQQVTLSCSPISGHRSVSWYQQTPGQGLQFLFEYFSETQRNKGNFPGRFSGRQFSNSRSEMNVSTLELGDSALYLCASKEGGGGKDTQYFGPGTRLTVL.

The V and J genes are TRBV4-1 and TRBJ2-7; D unresolved. CDR1 and CDR2 (germline): MGHRA, YSYEKL. Trimming took 1 base from V and 0 from J, leaving 16 bases between them. The CDR3 spans 17 residues. The CDR3 DNA reads TGCGCCAGCAGCCAAGTGTCCCCCTTAGGAGCCTCCTACGAGCAGTACTTC. Its protein is CASSQVSPLGASYEQYF.

The V gene is TRBV20-1, the J gene TRBJ2-5; D gene ambiguous. CDR1 is DFQATT and CDR2 is SNEGSKA in the germline V gene (reference sequence). The V gene lost 2 bases and the J gene lost 5 bases, with 6 bases spanning the gap. The length of the CDR3 is 11 residues. CDR3 nucleotides: TGCAGTGCTAGATTGGGGGAGACCCAGTACTTC. Translated: CSARLGETQYF.

This clone came up a few times. The CDR3 bases are TGTGCCAGCAGCCAGCCGGGACAAGATAATTCACCCCTCCACTTT. Translated, it gives CASSQPGQDNSPLHF. J is TRBJ1-6 and V is TRBV5-4; tentatively, D is TRBD1 (6 bases). V was trimmed by 4 bases and J by 5 bases, leaving 13 bases between them. Per the germline V gene, CDR1 is SGHNT and CDR2 is YYREEE (reference sequence). This CDR3 contains 15 residues.